The 22 T cell receptor beta chains listed next were all sequenced from one sample in a study of cytomegalovirus exposure and HLA in healthy donors. Sequencing was performed with immunoSEQ multiplex PCR; in TCRdb, only in-frame clones are kept and a portion is missing. The table has around 93,000 clones, less than 85% seen once. Sequencing was done on a sample of PBMCs. The receptors stem from a man aged 18 to 29 in good health and CMV-seropositive.

The chain carries TRBV6-1 and TRBJ2-3; no clear D gene. This CDR3 spans 12 amino acids. Trimming left V 5 bases short and J 6 bases short, with 9 bases between. Germline CDR1 is MNHNS and CDR2 is SASEGT. The CDR3 spells CASSTWADTQYF. The CDR3 coding sequence is TGTGCCAGCAGTACGTGGGCGGATACGCAGTATTTT.

The chain has TRBV16 and TRBJ2-1; TRBD2 agrees at 12 bases. With 6 bases clipped from V and 5 bases from J, the junction kept 2 bases outside the gene matches. From germline, CDR1 is KGHSY and CDR2 FQNENV. The CDR3 has 14 residues. CDR3 residues: CASRLAGGNNEQFF. CDR3 coding DNA: TGTGCCAGCAGACTAGCGGGAGGAAACAATGAGCAGTTCTTC.

The chain joins TRBV7-9 to TRBJ2-7, with 8 bases matching TRBD2. The CDR3 spans 17 residues. Germline assignment: CDR1 SEHNR and CDR2 FQNEAQ (reference sequence). V trimming: 2 bases; J trimming: 3 bases; junction bases outside the gene matches: 12. CDR3 bases: TGTGCCAGCAGCTTATACGGTCTAGCGGGCGATATCTACGAGCAGTACTTC. Translated, it gives CASSLYGLAGDIYEQYF.

The chain has TRBV11-2 and TRBJ1-1; D call uncertain. This CDR3 is 13 amino acids long. V lost 4 bases to trimming and J lost 5 bases, with 11 bases between them. Per germline, CDR1 SGHAT and CDR2 FQNNGV. CDR3 region: CASSSLVGTEAFF. CDR3 nucleotides: TGTGCCAGCAGCTCCCTTGTCGGGACTGAAGCTTTCTTT. Full variable domain (rest looked up from reference TRBV11-2 and TRBJ1-1): EAGVAQSPRYKIIEKRQSVAFWCNPISGHATLYWYQQILGQGPKLLIQFQNNGVVDDSQLPKDRFSAERLKGVDSTLKIQPAKLEDSAVYLCASSSLVGTEAFFGQGTRLTVV.

The chain couples TRBV18 to TRBJ2-7; a weak D match, TRBD2 (5 bases). Germline V gene data show CDR1 as KGHSH and CDR2 as LQKENI. The CDR3 loop spans 13 amino acids. The V and J ends lost 3 bases and 6 bases respectively, with 12 bases between them. This CDR3 is CASSPPPGGEQYV. CDR3 DNA sequence: TGTGCCAGCTCACCCCCCCCAGGAGGCGAGCAGTACGTC.

The genes are TRBV12-5 and TRBJ2-5; 7 nucleotides align to TRBD2. This CDR3 region has 17 residues. The V gene end was trimmed by 2 bases and the J gene end by 6 bases; junction bases not matched to a gene: 15. Per the germline V gene, CDR1 is LGHNT and CDR2 is FRNRAP. CDR3 region: CASGLLIPGTNLQTQYF. The DNA of the CDR3 is TGTGCTAGTGGTTTGCTTATACCCGGGACTAACCTTCAGACCCAGTACTTC. Based on the CDR3 plus reference TRBV12-5 and TRBJ2-5, the full variable domain is DARVTQTPRHKVTEMGQEVTMRCQPILGHNTVFWYRQTMMQGLELLAYFRNRAPLDDSGMPKDRFSAEMPDATLATLKIQPSEPRDSAVYFCASGLLIPGTNLQTQYFGPGTRLLVL.

This chain links TRBV28 with TRBJ2-2, with no clear D. Germline CDR1 and CDR2: MDHEN and SYDVKM. The CDR3 has 15 amino acids. Trimming stripped 4 bases from V and 1 base from J, with 10 bases between. CDR3 protein: CASSSRSVNTGELFF. In nucleotides, the CDR3 is TGTGCCAGCAGTTCTCGGAGCGTGAACACCGGGGAGCTGTTTTTT. Full variable domain (rest looked up from reference TRBV28 and TRBJ2-2): DVKVTQSSRYLVKRTGEKVFLECVQDMDHENMFWYRQDPGLGLRLIYFSYDVKMKEKGDIPEGYSVSREKKERFSLILESASTNQTSMYLCASSSRSVNTGELFFGEGSRLTVL.

V is TRBV6-1 and J is TRBJ1-2; D not certain. Trimming removed 8 bases at V and 0 bases at J, with 16 bases between. The CDR3 has 15 residues. Germline assignment: CDR1 MNHNS and CDR2 SASEGT. CDR3 nucleotides: TGTGCCAGCCAGTTTTCGTTACAGACTAACTATGGCTACACCTTC. Amino acid sequence: CASQFSLQTNYGYTF.

The rearrangement links TRBV9 to TRBJ2-1; possibly TRBD2 for D (6 bases). Germline V lookup: CDR1 SGDLS, CDR2 YYNGEE. Between the trimmed V and J ends, which lost 1 base and 7 bases, there was a span of 18 bases. This CDR3 is 16 amino acids long. CDR3: CASSVKFGGLGNEQFF. The DNA for the CDR3 is TGTGCCAGCAGCGTAAAGTTTGGGGGGTTAGGAAATGAGCAGTTCTTC.

V is TRBV11-2 and J is TRBJ2-1, with TRBD2 identical over 15 bases. The CDR3 is 20 residues long. Germline CDR1 SGHAT, CDR2 FQNNGV. With V trimmed by 0 bases and J by 0 bases, 6 bases remained unmatched. The CDR3 nucleotides are TGTGCCAGCAGCTTAGATTTGGGACTAGCGGGAGGTGGCTCCTACAATGAGCAGTTCTTC. Its protein is CASSLDLGLAGGGSYNEQFF.

In its sample, this clone was seen a few times. DNA for the CDR3: TGTGCCAGCAAGAAGCCGGGACAGAACACTGAAGCTTTCTTT. Translating gives CASKKPGQNTEAFF. This chain links TRBV6-1 with TRBJ1-1, with D tentatively TRBD1 (6 bases). Trimming shortened V by 7 bases and J by 1 base, and 13 bases separated the two germline ends. CDR1 and CDR2 from the germline V gene are MNHNS and SASEGT. The CDR3 has 14 amino acids.

This chain connects TRBV27 to TRBJ2-3, with D possibly being TRBD2 (5 bases). With 10 bases removed from V and 1 base from J, the gap between germline ends came to 21 bases. This CDR3 contains 16 residues. Per the germline V gene, CDR1 is MNHEY and CDR2 is SMNVEV (reference sequence). In DNA form, the CDR3 reads TGTGCCACCCTGCCCGTAGGACGGGAAGGCACAGATACGCAGTATTTT. Translation: CATLPVGREGTDTQYF.

This clone was recorded only once. CDR3 sequence (DNA): TGTGCCACCAGCAGGGCGGGACTAGCGGGAGTCGGAAATACGCAGTATTTT. This gives the protein CATSRAGLAGVGNTQYF. The gene calls are TRBV15 and TRBJ2-3; 14 positions agree with TRBD2. The J segment lost 7 bases and the V segment lost 3 bases, leaving 9 bases of the junction unmatched. The CDR3 loop spans 17 amino acids. Looked up from germline, CDR1 is LNHNV and CDR2 is YYDKDF (reference sequence).

This chain links TRBV2 with TRBJ2-7, with 9 bases matching TRBD1. Germline values: CDR1 SNHLY, CDR2 FYNNEI. This CDR3 is 13 amino acids long. Unmatched junction bases numbered 5, after V lost 6 bases and J lost 5 bases. The CDR3 loop is CASSMGQGDEQYF. CDR3 nucleotide sequence: TGTGCCAGCAGCATGGGACAGGGTGACGAGCAGTACTTC.

The genes are TRBV6-5 and TRBJ2-3; 8 nucleotides align to TRBD1. The junction had 5 bases not matched to a gene; V was cut back by 7 bases and J by 2 bases. The CDR3 consists of 14 residues. From germline, CDR1 is MNHEY and CDR2 SVGAGI. For the CDR3, the DNA is TGTGCCAGCACCCGGACAGGGACCACAGATACGCAGTATTTT. The encoded protein is CASTRTGTTDTQYF.

This rearrangement joins TRBV7-2 to TRBJ2-5; TRBD2 aligns across 10 bases. The CDR3 loop spans 15 amino acids. J gave up 3 bases and V 4 bases, and 5 bases lay outside the gene matches. Germline assignment: CDR1 SGHTA and CDR2 FQGNSA. CDR3 nucleotides: TGTGCCAGCAGCTCACTCGGACTAGCGGAAGAGACCCAGTACTTC. It translates to CASSSLGLAEETQYF.

In this sample, this clone turned up once. The chain recombines TRBV6-5 with TRBJ2-1; the match to TRBD2 covers 11 bases. The CDR3 extends over 15 amino acids. V shed 5 bases and J 3 bases; nucleotides not matched to a gene: 3. Germline V gene data show CDR1 as MNHEY and CDR2 as SVGAGI. This CDR3 is CASSPTSGSYNEQFF. Here the CDR3 DNA reads TGTGCCAGCAGTCCTACTAGCGGGAGCTACAATGAGCAGTTCTTC.

The gene calls are TRBV28 and TRBJ2-1; a possible D gene is TRBD2 (6 bases). CDR3 length: 15 amino acids. Between the trimmed V and J ends, which lost 6 bases and 4 bases, there was a span of 16 bases. Germline V CDR1 and CDR2: MDHEN, SYDVKM. The CDR3, as DNA: TGTGCCAGCAGCCCCGGGGCTAGCGAATACAATGAGCAGTTCTTC. Its translation is CASSPGASEYNEQFF. Full variable domain (outside the CDR3, taken from reference TRBV28 and TRBJ2-1): DVKVTQSSRYLVKRTGEKVFLECVQDMDHENMFWYRQDPGLGLRLIYFSYDVKMKEKGDIPEGYSVSREKKERFSLILESASTNQTSMYLCASSPGASEYNEQFFGPGTRLTVL.

V usage is TRBV23-1 and J usage is TRBJ2-3; maybe TRBD2 (8 bases). TRBV23-1 is assigned to the ORF class and has an uncertain function. V lost 6 bases to trimming and J lost 0 bases, with 22 bases between them. The CDR3 spans 18 residues. In DNA form, the CDR3 reads TGCGCCAGCAGCCCCAGGACAGGTGGCGGGGGGAGCACAGATACGCAGTATTTT. Translating gives CASSPRTGGGGSTDTQYF.

The chain links TRBV19 to TRBJ1-1; D perhaps matches TRBD1 (5 bases). From germline, CDR1 is LNHDA and CDR2 SQIVND (reference sequence). The CDR3 is made up of 16 amino acids. Trimming stripped 1 base from V and 1 base from J, with 13 bases between. The CDR3 sequence: CASSIGRVSRNTEAFF. The CDR3 DNA sequence: TGTGCCAGTAGTATAGGCAGGGTCTCGAGGAACACTGAAGCTTTCTTT.

The chain links TRBV5-1 to TRBJ1-1, with a tentative D call TRBD1 (5 bases). This CDR3 is 15 amino acids long. The germline V and J ends were trimmed by 0 bases and 4 bases, with 13 bases remaining between them. Germline CDR1 is SGHRS and CDR2 is YFSETQ. In DNA form, the CDR3 reads TGCGCCAGCAGCTTGGGTTTCGTAGGGGTCACTGAAGCTTTCTTT. Translated, it gives CASSLGFVGVTEAFF. Full variable domain (remainder filled in from reference TRBV5-1 and TRBJ1-1): KAGVTQTPRYLIKTRGQQVTLSCSPISGHRSVSWYQQTPGQGLQFLFEYFSETQRNKGNFPGRFSGRQFSNSRSEMNVSTLELGDSALYLCASSLGFVGVTEAFFGQGTRLTVV.

The V gene is TRBV7-9, the J gene TRBJ1-4; D is unclear. Germline lookup yields CDR1 SEHNR and CDR2 FQNEAQ (reference sequence). The germline V and J ends were trimmed by 2 bases and 1 base, with 5 bases remaining between them. The CDR3 covers 14 residues. The CDR3, as DNA: TGTGCCAGCAGCTTAAGAGGAACTAATGAAAAACTGTTTTTT. This gives the protein CASSLRGTNEKLFF. Looking up the rest from reference TRBV7-9 and TRBJ1-4 gives the full variable domain: DTGVSQNPRHKITKRGQNVTFRCDPISEHNRLYWYRQTLGQGPEFLTYFQNEAQLEKSRLLSDRFSAERPKGSFSTLEIQRTEQGDSAMYLCASSLRGTNEKLFFGSGTQLSVL.